This TCR beta chain derives from a study of blood T cell repertoires in COVID-19. TCRdb's copy holds only in-frame clones and misses some; the assay was immunoSEQ multiplex PCR. The table records around 290,000 clones, approximately 89% of them present only once. The CDR3 runs to 13 residues. Trimming took 6 bases from V and 9 from J; bases not matched to a gene: 6. The chain recombines TRBV12-3 or TRBV12-4 with TRBJ2-1; 9 bases match TRBD1. This receptor was obtained from a woman aged 50 to 60 who had recovered from COVID-19. The material sequenced was peripheral blood. CDR3 DNA: TGTGCCAGCAGACAGGGGGCGCGGTTTGAGCAGTTCTTC. It codes for CASRQGARFEQFF.